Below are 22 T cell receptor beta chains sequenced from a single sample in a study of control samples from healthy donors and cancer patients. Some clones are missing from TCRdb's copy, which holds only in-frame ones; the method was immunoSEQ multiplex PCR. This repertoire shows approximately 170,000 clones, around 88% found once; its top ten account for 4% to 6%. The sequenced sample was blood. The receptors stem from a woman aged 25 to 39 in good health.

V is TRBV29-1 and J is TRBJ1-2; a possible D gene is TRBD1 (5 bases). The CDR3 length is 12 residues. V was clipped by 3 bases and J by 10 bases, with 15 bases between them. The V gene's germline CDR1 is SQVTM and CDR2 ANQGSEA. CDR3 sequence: CSVDGSRALYTF. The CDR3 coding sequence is TGCAGCGTTGACGGGAGCAGGGCCCTCTACACCTTC.

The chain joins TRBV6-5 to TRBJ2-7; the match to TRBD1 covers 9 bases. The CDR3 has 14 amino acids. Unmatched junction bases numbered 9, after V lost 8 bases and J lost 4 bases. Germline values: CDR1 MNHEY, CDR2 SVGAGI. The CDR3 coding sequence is TGTGCCAGCGGAGCACAGGGGGCTAGATACGAGCAGTACGTC. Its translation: CASGAQGARYEQYV.

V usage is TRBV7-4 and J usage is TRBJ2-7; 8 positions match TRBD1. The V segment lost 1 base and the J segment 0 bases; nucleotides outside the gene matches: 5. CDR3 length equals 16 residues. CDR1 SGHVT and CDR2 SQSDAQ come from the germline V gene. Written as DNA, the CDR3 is TGTGCCAGCAGCTTAGAACCAGGACAGGGCTCCTACGAGCAGTACTTC. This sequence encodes CASSLEPGQGSYEQYF.

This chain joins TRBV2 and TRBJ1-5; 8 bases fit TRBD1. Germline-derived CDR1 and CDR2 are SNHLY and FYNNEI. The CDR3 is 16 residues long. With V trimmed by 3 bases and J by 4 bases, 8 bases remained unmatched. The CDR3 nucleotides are TGTGCCAGCAGTGACCTAAGACAGGGGCGAAATCAGCCCCAGCATTTT. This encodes CASSDLRQGRNQPQHF.

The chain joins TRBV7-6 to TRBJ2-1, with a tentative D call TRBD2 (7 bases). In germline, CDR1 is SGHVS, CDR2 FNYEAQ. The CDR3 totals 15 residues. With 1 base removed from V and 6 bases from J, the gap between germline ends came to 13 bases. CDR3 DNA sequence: TGTGCCAGCAGCTTAGGAAGGGGAGGGGGCAATGAGCAGTTCTTC. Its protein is CASSLGRGGGNEQFF.

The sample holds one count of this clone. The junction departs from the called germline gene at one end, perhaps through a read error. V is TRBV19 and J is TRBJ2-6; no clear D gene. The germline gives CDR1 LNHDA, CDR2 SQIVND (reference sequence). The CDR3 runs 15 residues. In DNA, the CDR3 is TGTGCCAGTAGTGTAGACGGCTCTGGGGCCAACGTCCTGACTTTC. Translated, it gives CASSVDGSGANVLTF. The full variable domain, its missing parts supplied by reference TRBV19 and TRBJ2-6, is DGGITQSPKYLFRKEGQNVTLSCEQNLNHDAMYWYRQDPGQGLRLIYYSQIVNDFQKGDIAEGYSVSREKKESFPLTVTSAQKNPTAFYLCASSVDGSGANVLTFGAGSRLTVL.

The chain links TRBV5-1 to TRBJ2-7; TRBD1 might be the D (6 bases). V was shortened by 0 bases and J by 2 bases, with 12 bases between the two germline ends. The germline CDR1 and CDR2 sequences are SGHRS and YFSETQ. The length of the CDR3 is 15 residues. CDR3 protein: CASSLDGTRPYEQYF. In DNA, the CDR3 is TGCGCCAGCAGCTTGGACGGGACAAGACCCTACGAGCAGTACTTC.

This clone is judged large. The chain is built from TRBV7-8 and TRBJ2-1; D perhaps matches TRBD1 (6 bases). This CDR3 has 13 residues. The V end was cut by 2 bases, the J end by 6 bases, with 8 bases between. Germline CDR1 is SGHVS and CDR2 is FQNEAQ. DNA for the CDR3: TGTGCCAGCAGCTTACGAGGGGGCAATGAGCAGTTCTTC. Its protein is CASSLRGGNEQFF.

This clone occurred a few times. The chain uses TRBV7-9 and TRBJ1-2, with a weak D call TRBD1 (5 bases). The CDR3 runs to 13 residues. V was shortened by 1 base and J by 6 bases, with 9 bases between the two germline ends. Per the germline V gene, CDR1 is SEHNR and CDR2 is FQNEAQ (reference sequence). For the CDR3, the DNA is TGTGCCAGCAGCTTAGATAGGGGCCATGGCTACACCTTC. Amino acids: CASSLDRGHGYTF.

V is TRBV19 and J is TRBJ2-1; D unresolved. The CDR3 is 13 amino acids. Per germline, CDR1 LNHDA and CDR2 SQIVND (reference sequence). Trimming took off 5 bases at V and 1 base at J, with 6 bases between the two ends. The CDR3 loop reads CASSARSYNEQFF. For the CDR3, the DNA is TGTGCCAGTAGTGCCAGATCCTACAATGAGCAGTTCTTC. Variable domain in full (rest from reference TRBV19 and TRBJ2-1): DGGITQSPKYLFRKEGQNVTLSCEQNLNHDAMYWYRQDPGQGLRLIYYSQIVNDFQKGDIAEGYSVSREKKESFPLTVTSAQKNPTAFYLCASSARSYNEQFFGPGTRLTVL.

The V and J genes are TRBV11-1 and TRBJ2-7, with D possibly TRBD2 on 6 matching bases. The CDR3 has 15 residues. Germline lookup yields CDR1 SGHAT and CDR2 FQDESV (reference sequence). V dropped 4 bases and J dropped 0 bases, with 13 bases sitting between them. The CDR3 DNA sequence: TGTGCCAGCAGCTCGGGACTCCCGAGCTCCTACGAGCAGTACGTC. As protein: CASSSGLPSSYEQYV.

CDR3 coding DNA: TGCGCCAGCAGTGAGTCCTGGGGTGGGAATTCACCCCTCCACTTT. Translated, it gives CASSESWGGNSPLHF. The V and J genes are TRBV10-1 and TRBJ1-6; D is ambiguous. Germline V CDR1 and CDR2: WNHNN, SYGVQD (reference sequence). The CDR3 is 15 amino acids. The V end lost 0 bases, the J end lost 7 bases, and 10 bases lay between the germline ends.

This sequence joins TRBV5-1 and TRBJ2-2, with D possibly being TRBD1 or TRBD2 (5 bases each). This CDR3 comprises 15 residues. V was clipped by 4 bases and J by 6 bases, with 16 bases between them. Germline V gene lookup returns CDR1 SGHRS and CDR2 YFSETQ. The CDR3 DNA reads TGCGCCAGCAGCACGGCCGGGACCGGCTCCGGGGAGCTGTTTTTT. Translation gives CASSTAGTGSGELFF.

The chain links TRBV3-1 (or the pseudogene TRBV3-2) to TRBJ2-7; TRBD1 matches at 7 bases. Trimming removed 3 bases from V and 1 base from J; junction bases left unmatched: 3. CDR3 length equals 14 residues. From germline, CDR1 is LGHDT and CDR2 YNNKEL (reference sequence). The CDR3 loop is CASSQGRGSYEQYF. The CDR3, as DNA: TGTGCCAGCAGCCAGGGCAGGGGGTCCTACGAGCAGTACTTC.

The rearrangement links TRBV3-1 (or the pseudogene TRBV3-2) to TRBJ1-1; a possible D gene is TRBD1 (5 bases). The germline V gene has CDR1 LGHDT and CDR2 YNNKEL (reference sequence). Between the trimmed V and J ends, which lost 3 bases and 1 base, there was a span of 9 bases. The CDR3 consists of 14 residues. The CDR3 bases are TGTGCCAGCAGCCACGGGGGATCGAACACTGAAGCTTTCTTT. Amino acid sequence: CASSHGGSNTEAFF.

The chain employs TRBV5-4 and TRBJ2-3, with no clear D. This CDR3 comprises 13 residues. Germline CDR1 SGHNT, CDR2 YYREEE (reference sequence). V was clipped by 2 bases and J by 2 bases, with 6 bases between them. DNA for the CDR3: TGTGCCAGCAGCTTAAGTCTCACAGATACGCAGTATTTT. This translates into CASSLSLTDTQYF.

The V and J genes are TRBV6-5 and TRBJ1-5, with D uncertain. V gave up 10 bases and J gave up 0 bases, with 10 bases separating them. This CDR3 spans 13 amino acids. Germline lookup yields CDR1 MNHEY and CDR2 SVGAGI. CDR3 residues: CATSRGSNQPQHF. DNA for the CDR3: TGTGCCACCTCGCGCGGTAGCAATCAGCCCCAGCATTTT.

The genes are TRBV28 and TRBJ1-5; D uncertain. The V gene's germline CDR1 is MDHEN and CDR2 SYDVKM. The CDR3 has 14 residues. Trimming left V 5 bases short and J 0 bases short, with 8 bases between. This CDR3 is CASSIVHSNQPQHF. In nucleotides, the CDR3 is TGTGCCAGCAGTATAGTTCATAGCAATCAGCCCCAGCATTTT.

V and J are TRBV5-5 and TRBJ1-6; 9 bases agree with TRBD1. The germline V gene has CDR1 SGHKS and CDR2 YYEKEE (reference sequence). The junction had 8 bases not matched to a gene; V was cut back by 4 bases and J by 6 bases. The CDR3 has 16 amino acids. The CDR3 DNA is TGTGCCAGCAGCGCCAGGACAGGGGCTGGTAATTCACCCCTCCACTTT. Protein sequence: CASSARTGAGNSPLHF.

CDR3 sequence (DNA): TGTGCCAGCAGTACCCGGGCCCATGGCTACACCTTC. This translates into CASSTRAHGYTF. The rearrangement joins TRBV28 to TRBJ1-2, with D unclear. The CDR3 extends over 12 amino acids. Germline V gives CDR1 MDHEN, CDR2 SYDVKM. Trimming removed 5 bases at V and 6 bases at J, with 10 bases between.

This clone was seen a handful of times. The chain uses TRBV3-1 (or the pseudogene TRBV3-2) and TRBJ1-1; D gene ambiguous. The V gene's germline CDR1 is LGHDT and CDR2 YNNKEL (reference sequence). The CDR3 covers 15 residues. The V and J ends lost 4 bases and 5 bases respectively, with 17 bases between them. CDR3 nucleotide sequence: TGTGCCAGCAGCCCCCCCCGAGGGATGGAGACTGAAGCTTTCTTT. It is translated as CASSPPRGMETEAFF.

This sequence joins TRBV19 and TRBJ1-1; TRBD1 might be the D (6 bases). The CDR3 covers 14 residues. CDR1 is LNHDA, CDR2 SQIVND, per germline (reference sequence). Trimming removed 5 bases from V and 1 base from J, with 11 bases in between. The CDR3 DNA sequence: TGTGCCAGTAGTTTCGCCAGGGGGAACACTGAAGCTTTCTTT. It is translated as CASSFARGNTEAFF.